The 8 T cell receptor beta chains below were found in one sample sequenced in a study of blood T cell repertoires in COVID-19 (dated by TCRdb to 2020 to 2022). Receptor libraries were prepared by the immunoSEQ multiplex PCR assay. Sourced from immuneACCESS, this table was stored by TCRdb with only in-frame sequences that have V and J called. A share of the clones is absent; for the studies checked, an unresolved V gene accounts for under half, and the remainder has no known explanation. This sample lists 65,000 to 95,000 clones; around 88% were detected once. In total, the top ten clones hold 8.3% of the sample. The sequencing sample was made of peripheral blood. These receptors came from a man under 40 with acute or convalescent COVID-19.

This rearrangement joins TRBV5-1 to TRBJ2-1; TRBD2 aligns across 9 bases. The CDR3 has 17 amino acids. Germline trimming cut 0 bases from V and 6 bases from J; bases unmatched to any gene: 10. Germline loops: CDR1 SGHRS, CDR2 YFSETQ. CDR3 sequence: CASSLVSGGAFLNEQFF. The CDR3 DNA reads as TGCGCCAGCAGCTTGGTTAGCGGGGGAGCCTTCCTCAATGAGCAGTTCTTC.

The V gene is TRBV28, the J gene TRBJ1-5; the D gene is possibly TRBD1 (5 bases). The CDR3 extends over 15 amino acids. Per germline, CDR1 MDHEN and CDR2 SYDVKM. Trimming removed 3 bases at V and 6 bases at J, with 15 bases between. This CDR3 reads CASSFPRLRAQPQHF. CDR3 bases: TGTGCCAGCAGTTTCCCTCGTCTCAGGGCTCAGCCCCAGCATTTT. The variable domain in full, completed from reference TRBV28 and TRBJ1-5, reads DVKVTQSSRYLVKRTGEKVFLECVQDMDHENMFWYRQDPGLGLRLIYFSYDVKMKEKGDIPEGYSVSREKKERFSLILESASTNQTSMYLCASSFPRLRAQPQHFGDGTRLSIL.

V usage is TRBV27 and J usage is TRBJ2-7; TRBD2 matches at 14 bases. V gave up 10 bases and J gave up 9 bases; unmatched junction bases: 11. Germline CDR1 and CDR2: MNHEY and SMNVEV (reference sequence). The CDR3 sequence is 14 residues long. CDR3 DNA: TGTGCCACCCGTCTCGGGACTAGCGGGAGTAGGCAGTACTTC. It translates to CATRLGTSGSRQYF.

This rearrangement joins TRBV3-1 (or the pseudogene TRBV3-2) to TRBJ2-2, with D possibly being TRBD1 (5 bases). Trimming left V 1 base short and J 1 base short, with 7 bases between. CDR3 size: 15 residues. Germline CDR1 LGHDT, CDR2 YNNKEL (reference sequence). The CDR3 DNA reads as TGTGCCAGCAGCCAAGTCCAGGGGAACACCGGGGAGCTGTTTTTT. Encoded protein: CASSQVQGNTGELFF.

The chain has TRBV27 and TRBJ1-4, with a weak D call TRBD1 (6 bases). CDR1 and CDR2 (germline): MNHEY, SMNVEV (reference sequence). Trimming removed 7 bases at V and 7 bases at J, with 19 bases between. The CDR3 spans 15 residues. The CDR3 nucleotides read TGTGCCAGCACCCCAGACTACAGGGAGGGTGAAAAACTGTTTTTT. It is translated as CASTPDYREGEKLFF.

This rearrangement joins TRBV5-4 to TRBJ2-3; D gene uncertain. This CDR3 has 14 residues. Trimming stripped 0 bases from V and 8 bases from J, with 13 bases between. The germline V gene has CDR1 SGHNT and CDR2 YYREEE (reference sequence). The CDR3 here is CASSLGGLLSTQYF. In DNA form, the CDR3 reads TGTGCCAGCAGCTTGGGCGGTCTTCTTAGTACGCAGTATTTT.

The sample holds one count of this clone. This chain joins TRBV19 and TRBJ2-2; a possible D gene is TRBD2 (5 bases). Germline CDR1 is LNHDA and CDR2 is SQIVND (reference sequence). V was pared by 3 bases and J by 1 base, with 6 bases between. The CDR3 length is 14 residues. The CDR3 DNA reads as TGTGCCAGTAGTATGGGGAGGAACACCGGGGAGCTGTTTTTT. Translating gives CASSMGRNTGELFF. Drawing the rest from reference TRBV19 and TRBJ2-2, the complete variable domain is DGGITQSPKYLFRKEGQNVTLSCEQNLNHDAMYWYRQDPGQGLRLIYYSQIVNDFQKGDIAEGYSVSREKKESFPLTVTSAQKNPTAFYLCASSMGRNTGELFFGEGSRLTVL.

J is TRBJ2-7 and V is TRBV25-1; no definite D call. Germline lookup yields CDR1 MGHDK and CDR2 SYGVNS. Between the trimmed V and J ends, which lost 5 bases and 4 bases, there was a span of 6 bases. The CDR3 covers 11 residues. The CDR3 spells CASSSLYEQYF. CDR3 DNA: TGTGCCAGCAGTAGCCTTTACGAGCAGTACTTC.